These 25 T cell receptor beta chains share one sample of origin, sequenced in a study of T cell repertoires in cytomegalovirus infection. These receptors are not linked to any known antigen. TCRdb processed the reads anew with MiXCR; each CDR3 protein has one entry. Of around 540,000 distinct CDR3 sequences listed, 30% to 40% are singletons. The source material was cultured PBMCs, sampled from culture after CMV antigen stimulation. The source of these receptors is a human donor in good health (CMV status not recorded). Some clones in this sample may be carry-over from other donors' samples.

This clonotype has only a few counts. The V gene is TRBV20-1, the J gene TRBJ2-5, with TRBD2 matching 10 bases. The CDR3 has 12 amino acids. Germline-derived CDR1 and CDR2 are DFQATT and SNEGSKA (reference sequence). J lost 4 bases, V lost 6 bases, and 2 bases had no gene match. This chain's CDR3 is CSARTSGETQYF. In DNA, the CDR3 is TGCAGTGCCCGGACTAGCGGAGAGACCCAGTACTTC.

CDR3 bases: TGTGCCAGCAGACCCTATACCGGGACTAGCGGGAGAAGCGAGCAGTACTTC. This encodes CASRPYTGTSGRSEQYF. The chain uses TRBV6-1 and TRBJ2-7; 14 bases line up with TRBD2. The J segment lost 6 bases and the V segment lost 6 bases, leaving 13 bases of the junction unmatched. This CDR3 has 17 residues. Germline V gene lookup returns CDR1 MNHNS and CDR2 SASEGT.

V is TRBV28 and J is TRBJ2-7; 10 nucleotides line up with TRBD2. The CDR3 has 14 residues. Germline values: CDR1 MDHEN, CDR2 SYDVKM. Unmatched junction bases numbered 2, after V lost 6 bases and J lost 0 bases. The CDR3 reads CASRTSGTSYEQYF. DNA for the CDR3: TGTGCCAGCAGAACTAGCGGGACCTCCTACGAGCAGTACTTC.

J is TRBJ1-2 and V is TRBV29-1, with D unresolved. The ends were cut back, 4 bases at V and 4 bases at J, with 10 bases in the middle. Germline loops: CDR1 SQVTM, CDR2 ANQGSEA. CDR3 length: 12 amino acids. The CDR3 region has the DNA TGCAGCGTTGCCCGGGAGGCCTATGGCTACACCTTC. This codes for CSVAREAYGYTF.

This clonotype was found a few times. V gene TRBV20-1 combines with J gene TRBJ2-7, with 14 bases fitting TRBD2. The V segment lost 5 bases and the J segment 0 bases; nucleotides outside the gene matches: 3. This CDR3 is built from 15 residues. Germline V gene lookup returns CDR1 DFQATT and CDR2 SNEGSKA (reference sequence). CDR3 in amino acids: CSAAGTSGGSYEQYF. The CDR3 DNA is TGCAGTGCTGCAGGGACTAGCGGGGGCTCCTACGAGCAGTACTTC.

This clonotype came up many times. V usage is TRBV7-2 and J usage is TRBJ1-6; D not resolved. The germline V gene encodes CDR1 SGHTA and CDR2 FQGNSA. The CDR3 runs 12 residues. The V and J ends lost 0 bases and 10 bases respectively, with 4 bases between them. The CDR3 region is CASSLASSPLHF. In DNA, the CDR3 is TGTGCCAGCAGCTTAGCGTCCTCACCCCTCCACTTT.

This clonotype was counted between two and nine times. The chain is built from TRBV29-1 and TRBJ1-2, with D possibly being TRBD1 (5 bases). This CDR3 region has 9 residues. Germline CDR1 is SQVTM and CDR2 is ANQGSEA. The germline V and J ends were trimmed by 4 bases and 8 bases, with 5 bases remaining between them. DNA of the CDR3: TGCAGCGTTGGGGACGGCTACACCTTC. This gives the protein CSVGDGYTF.

The V call is TRBV28, the J call TRBJ1-1; D call uncertain. Germline values: CDR1 MDHEN, CDR2 SYDVKM. CDR3 length: 11 amino acids. Trimming removed 6 bases at V and 5 bases at J, with 7 bases between. DNA of the CDR3: TGTGCCAGCAGGGATGGAACTGAAGCTTTCTTT. Translated, it gives CASRDGTEAFF.

The chain couples TRBV7-9 to TRBJ1-1; D gene uncertain. Looked up from germline, CDR1 is SEHNR and CDR2 is FQNEAQ (reference sequence). V lost 3 bases, J lost 4 bases, and 12 bases lay in between. This CDR3 spans 14 amino acids. The CDR3 reads CASSFTAKVTEAFF. The CDR3 nucleotides are TGTGCCAGCAGCTTTACAGCTAAGGTCACTGAAGCTTTCTTT. Filled out from reference TRBV7-9 and TRBJ1-1, the complete variable domain reads DTGVSQNPRHKITKRGQNVTFRCDPISEHNRLYWYRQTLGQGPEFLTYFQNEAQLEKSRLLSDRFSAERPKGSFSTLEIQRTEQGDSAMYLCASSFTAKVTEAFFGQGTRLTVV.

This clonotype was detected once. A much larger clone is a single base away; this may be a read error. The chain recombines TRBV9 with TRBJ2-1; no firm D call. Trimming stripped 1 base from V and 8 bases from J, with 4 bases between. The V gene's germline CDR1 is SGDLS and CDR2 YYNGEE. The length of the CDR3 is 11 residues. The chain's CDR3 is CASSVNDEQFF. The CDR3 DNA reads TGTGCCAGCAGCGTAAACGATGAGCAGTTCTTC.

The V and J genes are TRBV27 and TRBJ1-4, with D uncertain. The ends were cut back, 5 bases at V and 3 bases at J, with 22 bases in the middle. From germline, CDR1 is MNHEY and CDR2 SMNVEV (reference sequence). There are 18 residues in the CDR3. The CDR3 sequence: CASSPTAVTAVANEKLFF. DNA for the CDR3: TGTGCCAGCAGTCCCACGGCAGTAACAGCAGTGGCTAATGAAAAACTGTTTTTT.

This clonotype was observed a handful of times. The chain couples TRBV12-5 to TRBJ2-1; no clear D. V was shortened by 4 bases and J by 3 bases, with 7 bases between the two germline ends. This CDR3 is built from 13 residues. Germline CDR1 LGHNT, CDR2 FRNRAP. The CDR3 DNA follows: TGTGCTAGTGGTTCCTGGAGCTACAATGAGCAGTTCTTC. It yields the protein CASGSWSYNEQFF.

The chain uses TRBV24-1 and TRBJ2-1; the match to TRBD1 covers 8 bases. V shed 8 bases and J 8 bases; nucleotides not matched to a gene: 7. CDR1 and CDR2 (germline): KGHDR, SFDVKD. The CDR3 is 13 residues long. The CDR3 DNA follows: TGTGCCACCAACAGGGGGTCGGGTTATGAGCAGTTCTTC. Protein sequence: CATNRGSGYEQFF.

The J gene is TRBJ2-7, the V gene TRBV7-2; D gene uncertain. The CDR3 has 14 amino acids. Trimming pared 2 bases from V and 1 base from J, leaving 9 bases between. Germline CDR1 is SGHTA and CDR2 is FQGNSA. The CDR3 coding sequence is TGTGCCAGCAGCTTATTGCAGTCGTCCTACGAGCAGTACGTC. Its translation is CASSLLQSSYEQYV.

This clonotype has at least ten counts. The chain joins TRBV7-2 to TRBJ2-5, with TRBD1 as a possible D gene (5 bases). The V and J ends lost 3 bases and 2 bases respectively, with 10 bases between them. In germline, CDR1 is SGHTA, CDR2 FQGNSA. The CDR3 totals 14 residues. In DNA, the CDR3 is TGTGCCAGCAGCTTTGACAGAGGACAAGAGACCCAGTACTTC. It specifies CASSFDRGQETQYF.

There are many counts of this clonotype. The chain employs TRBV7-2 and TRBJ1-1; D gene uncertain. From germline, CDR1 is SGHTA and CDR2 FQGNSA. There are 18 residues in the CDR3. V was trimmed by 2 bases and J by 2 bases, leaving 21 bases between them. The CDR3 loop is CASSLYPPLNTINTEAFF. The CDR3 DNA follows: TGTGCCAGCAGCTTATATCCCCCCCTTAACACGATAAACACTGAAGCTTTCTTT.

The chain has TRBV18 and TRBJ2-5; D possibly matches TRBD1 or TRBD2 (5 bases each). CDR3 size: 15 residues. With 6 bases removed from V and 0 bases from J, the gap between germline ends came to 14 bases. The germline V gene has CDR1 KGHSH and CDR2 LQKENI. CDR3 protein: CASSSRWGNQETQYF. CDR3 coding DNA: TGTGCCAGCTCGTCCCGATGGGGGAACCAAGAGACCCAGTACTTC.

V usage is TRBV7-2 and J usage is TRBJ1-1; D remains unclear. Trimming shortened V by 0 bases and J by 1 base, and 6 bases separated the two germline ends. The CDR3 extends over 14 amino acids. Germline CDR1 is SGHTA and CDR2 is FQGNSA. The CDR3 DNA sequence: TGTGCCAGCAGCTTAGCTCCAGCGAACACTGAAGCTTTCTTT. Amino acid sequence: CASSLAPANTEAFF.

The sample holds a few counts of this clonotype. This chain uses TRBV20-1 with TRBJ1-2; D possibly corresponds to TRBD1 (6 bases). The CDR3 runs to 16 residues. CDR1 and CDR2 from the germline V gene are DFQATT and SNEGSKA (reference sequence). Trimming took 3 bases from V and 2 from J, leaving 19 bases between them. DNA for the CDR3: TGCAGTGCTAGGGGGGGGGCAGATACCTCCAACTATGGCTACACCTTC. This gives the protein CSARGGADTSNYGYTF.

The sample holds a few counts of this clonotype. V gene TRBV19 combines with J gene TRBJ2-5; D remains unclear. The germline V and J ends were trimmed by 3 bases and 1 base, with 9 bases remaining between them. The CDR3 length is 14 residues. Looked up from germline, CDR1 is LNHDA and CDR2 is SQIVND (reference sequence). CDR3 loop: CASSIRGPQETQYF. The CDR3 DNA reads as TGTGCCAGTAGTATTCGCGGCCCCCAAGAGACCCAGTACTTC.

This clonotype was seen at least ten times. The V call is TRBV7-2, the J call TRBJ2-2; the match to TRBD2 covers 7 bases. Germline V lookup: CDR1 SGHTA, CDR2 FQGNSA. This CDR3 is built from 13 residues. V was clipped by 8 bases and J by 5 bases; unmatched bases: 5. In nucleotides, the CDR3 is TGTGCCAGCGGACTAGATTTAACCGGGGAGCTGTTTTTT. It is translated as CASGLDLTGELFF.

In its sample, this clonotype was seen a few times. V is TRBV6-5 and J is TRBJ2-2; a possible D gene is TRBD2 (5 bases). The germline V gene encodes CDR1 MNHEY and CDR2 SVGAGI. V was cut by 2 bases and J by 6 bases, with 13 bases left in between. The CDR3 extends over 15 amino acids. Here the CDR3 reads CASSYPPSGAGELFF. The CDR3 nucleotides are TGTGCCAGCAGTTACCCCCCCTCCGGGGCCGGGGAGCTGTTTTTT.

This clonotype occurred a few times. The chain combines TRBV19 with TRBJ2-2; tentative D call: TRBD2 (5 bases). Per germline, CDR1 LNHDA and CDR2 SQIVND (reference sequence). The germline V and J ends were trimmed by 7 bases and 6 bases, with 21 bases remaining between them. This CDR3 is 16 amino acids long. The CDR3: CASNPTGVGKAGELFF. CDR3 nucleotides: TGTGCCAGTAACCCAACCGGGGTGGGGAAGGCCGGGGAGCTGTTTTTT. The whole variable domain, filled in from reference TRBV19 and TRBJ2-2, reads DGGITQSPKYLFRKEGQNVTLSCEQNLNHDAMYWYRQDPGQGLRLIYYSQIVNDFQKGDIAEGYSVSREKKESFPLTVTSAQKNPTAFYLCASNPTGVGKAGELFFGEGSRLTVL.

This sequence joins TRBV6-5 and TRBJ1-1; a possible D gene is TRBD1 (5 bases). The V end lost 6 bases, the J end lost 0 bases, and 11 bases lay between the germline ends. CDR3 length: 14 residues. Germline V gene data show CDR1 as MNHEY and CDR2 as SVGAGI. DNA for the CDR3: TGTGCCAGCAGCAGGGACGGAATGAACACTGAAGCTTTCTTT. This gives the protein CASSRDGMNTEAFF.

This clonotype appeared many times. The chain combines TRBV28 with TRBJ2-1; TRBD1 is a possible D gene (6 bases). The V gene's germline CDR1 is MDHEN and CDR2 SYDVKM. Trimming took off 7 bases at V and 2 bases at J, with 12 bases between the two ends. This CDR3 comprises 14 residues. The CDR3 DNA sequence: TGTGCCAGCACAGGGGCTAGTCCCTACAATGAGCAGTTCTTC. Translating gives CASTGASPYNEQFF.